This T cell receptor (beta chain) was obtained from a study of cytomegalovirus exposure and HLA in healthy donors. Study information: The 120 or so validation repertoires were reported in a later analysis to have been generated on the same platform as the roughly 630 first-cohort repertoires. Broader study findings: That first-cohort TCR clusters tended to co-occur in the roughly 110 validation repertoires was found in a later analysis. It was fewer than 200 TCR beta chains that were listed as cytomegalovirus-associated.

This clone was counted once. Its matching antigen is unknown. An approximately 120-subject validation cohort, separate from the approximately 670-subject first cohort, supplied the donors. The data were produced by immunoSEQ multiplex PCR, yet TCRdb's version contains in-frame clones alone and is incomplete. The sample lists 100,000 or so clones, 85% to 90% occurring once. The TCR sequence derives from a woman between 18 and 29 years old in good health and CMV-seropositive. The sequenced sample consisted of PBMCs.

The CDR3 spells CATAKTETESTGELFF. In DNA, the CDR3 is TGTGCCACCGCGAAGACAGAGACAGAGTCCACCGGGGAGCTGTTTTTT. The rearrangement links TRBV2 to TRBJ2-2; D may be TRBD1 (5 bases). Trimming left V 10 bases short and J 4 bases short, with 22 bases between. Germline-derived CDR1 and CDR2 are SNHLY and FYNNEI. The CDR3 spans 16 residues.